One and the same sample provided the 3 T cell receptor beta chains below, sequenced in a study of T cell responses to AZD1222 COVID-19 vaccine. This table comes from immunoSEQ multiplex PCR, and its TCRdb copy is limited to in-frame clones, with some not included. The table lists about 130,000 clones, approximately 80% of them singletons. The sequenced sample was peripheral blood, obtained on day 0 of AZD1222 vaccination. Receptor source: an adult in good health.

The gene calls are TRBV4-1 and TRBJ1-4, with 9 positions matching TRBD1. The germline V gene encodes CDR1 MGHRA and CDR2 YSYEKL. The CDR3 length is 18 residues. The V segment lost 1 base and the J segment 3 bases; nucleotides outside the gene matches: 9. Written as DNA, the CDR3 is TGCGCCAGCAGCCAAGGAACCGGGACAGGGAAGGCTAATGAAAAACTGTTTTTT. This gives the protein CASSQGTGTGKANEKLFF.

This sequence joins TRBV6-6 and TRBJ1-1, with TRBD1 matching over 7 bases. This CDR3 has 15 amino acids. Germline trimming cut 4 bases from V and 5 bases from J; bases unmatched to any gene: 10. Per the germline V gene, CDR1 is MNHNY and CDR2 is SVGAGI (reference sequence). The CDR3 protein is CASSLNQGVGTEAFF. CDR3 bases: TGTGCCAGCAGTTTGAATCAGGGGGTTGGGACTGAAGCTTTCTTT.

J is TRBJ1-2 and V is TRBV19; the D gene is possibly TRBD1 (5 bases). Germline assignment: CDR1 LNHDA and CDR2 SQIVND (reference sequence). With 1 base removed from V and 2 bases from J, the gap between germline ends came to 14 bases. This CDR3 contains 16 residues. The DNA for the CDR3 is TGTGCCAGTAGTATAGGATTAATCCGACAGAACTATGGCTACACCTTC. Translating it yields CASSIGLIRQNYGYTF.